This TCR beta chain was recorded in a study of T-cell reconstitution after alpha-beta-depleted transplantation in children. Findings of the study overall: Some patients' high day-60 TCRbeta diversity was attributed to recipient cells surviving conditioning. At one year after transplant, newly produced T cells mostly accounted for T-cell counts and diversity. Expanded clones from the graft, numbering several hundred, reportedly supplied alpha-beta T cells about two months after transplant.

CDR3 length: 16 amino acids. V lost 5 bases to trimming and J lost 0 bases, with 11 bases between them. Library preparation (for TCRbeta) was performed with unique molecular identifiers. In TCRdb, the PCR reads were re-called with MiXCR into one record per CDR3 protein. The sample holds some 460,000 distinct CDR3 sequences, under 20% seen once. This clonotype was recorded a few times. The antigen is undetermined. The TCR originated in a boy under two years old who had a stem cell transplant for Wiskott-Aldrich syndrome, so the T cells may come from the graft donor. Sample: PBMCs, mostly from graft donor cells, taken 360 days after TCRalphabeta/CD19-depleted stem cell transplant. The chain is built from TRBV12-3 or TRBV12-4 and TRBJ2-6; the D is unclear. Written as DNA, the CDR3 is TGTGCCAGCAGTCCAGGACGGAGCTCTGGGGCCAACGTCCTGACTTTC. Translation gives CASSPGRSSGANVLTF.